Here is one T cell receptor (beta chain) with its context. This clone was found a few times. It has no known antigen specificity. There are no base qualities to consult, and no much larger clone falls within one base. TCRbeta CDR3 regions were amplified from genomic DNA by means of the immunoSEQ Assay, a bias-controlled multiplex PCR. The published analysis was carried out like this. The number of nucleated cells in each sample was estimated from the amplification of reference gene primers within the assay. To quantify the absolute abundance of each unique TCRbeta CDR3 rearrangement, sequence reads were collapsed and filtered. For each sample, productive Simpson clonality was calculated as the square root of Simpson's diversity index across productive rearrangements. Imported from immuneACCESS, the table was reduced by TCRdb to in-frame sequences with V and J called. These copies leave out some clones; in studies compared against another copy, an unresolved V gene accounts for under half, and the cause of the remainder is not known. That table furnishes V, J and clone size, whereas the DNA furnished D and trimming. The sample table holds fewer than 350,000 clones, of which 85% to 90% were seen once. Approximately 1.5% of the sample lies in the top ten.

The data were taken from a study of blood T cell repertoires in COVID-19 (TCRdb year 2020). Looking at the study overall: Collaborator samples came from the United States, Italy and Spain and covered acute and convalescent phases of COVID-19. Subjects who had been exposed to COVID-19, were actively infected with it, or had recovered from it provided the deeply sampled blood TCRbeta repertoires that made up the dataset. The repertoires were made available in a free public database intended to serve as a resource for research on the immune response to SARS-CoV-2. Sample metadata almost always included a de-identified subject ID, COVID-19 status, age in years and sex. The material from the prospective study consisted of cDNA or gDNA derived from T cells, B-cell-depleted T cells, or PBMCs. Samples came from the ongoing ImmuneRACE study (first 160 participants) plus 1,254 subjects from 6 global collaborators. Where available, HLA class I and class II types were taken from metadata supplied by the sample provider and were not determined by assay-based typing. Study-wide conclusions, independent of this receptor: The quantity of clinical and demographic metadata differed by source and by participant and was supplied without curation.

CDR1 is given as SGHTA and CDR2 as FQGNSA, both from the germline V gene. V and J lose 0 bases and 0 bases, and a span of 7 bases separates them. From its cysteine to its phenylalanine, the CDR3 spans 15 amino acids. The entry retains the CDR3 DNA only, 45 bases that are in frame from base 1. Participants in the prospective study were aged about 18 to 100 years, lived in 24 United States geographic areas, and enrolled through a virtual design. In the prospective study, cohorts were assigned on the basis of participant-reported clinical history obtained from a screening survey and a study questionnaire. In the prospective study, mobile phlebotomists collected whole blood, serum and a nasopharyngeal or oropharyngeal swab from each participant. Participants in the prospective study had the option to provide additional blood draws and questionnaires over an approximately 2-month period. Prospective study blood samples were shipped either frozen or at room temperature before DNA extraction.

Sequenced sample: PBMCs or T cells enriched from blood (not recorded which). This clonotype originated in a woman in her late teens or twenties with acute COVID-19. The chain uses TRBV7-2 and TRBJ2-3; possibly the D gene is TRBD1, per 5 matching bases. The DNA sequence follows: TGTGCCAGCAGCTTAGCGGGGCTTAGCACAGATACGCAGTATTTT. The resulting protein is CASSLAGLSTDTQYF.